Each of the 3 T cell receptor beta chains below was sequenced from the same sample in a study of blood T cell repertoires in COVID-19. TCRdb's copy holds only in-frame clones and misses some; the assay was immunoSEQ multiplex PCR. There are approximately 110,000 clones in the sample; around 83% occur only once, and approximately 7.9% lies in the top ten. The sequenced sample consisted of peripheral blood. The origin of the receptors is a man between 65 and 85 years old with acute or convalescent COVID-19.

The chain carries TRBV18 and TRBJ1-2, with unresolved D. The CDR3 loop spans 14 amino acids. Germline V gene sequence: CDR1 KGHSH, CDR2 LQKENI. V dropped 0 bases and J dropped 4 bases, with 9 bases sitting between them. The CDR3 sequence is CASSPPSASYGYTF. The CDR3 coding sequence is TGTGCCAGCTCACCACCGAGCGCAAGCTATGGCTACACCTTC.

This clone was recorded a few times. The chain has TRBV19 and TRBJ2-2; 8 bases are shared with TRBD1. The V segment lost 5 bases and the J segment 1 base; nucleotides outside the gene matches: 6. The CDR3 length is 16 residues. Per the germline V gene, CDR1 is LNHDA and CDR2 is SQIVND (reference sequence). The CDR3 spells CASSPRGTGNTGELFF. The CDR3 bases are TGTGCCAGTAGTCCAAGGGGGACAGGGAACACCGGGGAGCTGTTTTTT.

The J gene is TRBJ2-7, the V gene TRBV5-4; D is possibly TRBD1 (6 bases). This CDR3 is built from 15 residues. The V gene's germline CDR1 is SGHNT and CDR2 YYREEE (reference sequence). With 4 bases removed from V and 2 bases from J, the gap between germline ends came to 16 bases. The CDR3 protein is CASSGRDTSTYEQYF. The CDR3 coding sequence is TGTGCCAGCAGCGGCCGGGACACCTCCACCTACGAGCAGTACTTC.